This record looks at one T cell receptor beta chain sequence and its context. These data are taken from a study of blood T cell repertoires in COVID-19. Turning to the study itself: Acute-phase and convalescent COVID-19 samples originated in the United States, Italy and Spain. T cells, B-cell-depleted T cells, or PBMCs provided the cDNA or gDNA that served as material.

The repertoire was sequenced with immunoSEQ multiplex PCR; TCRdb's copy has only in-frame clones and lacks some. The sample has 130,000 or so clones, 85% to 90% seen once. Trimming cost V 4 bases and J 2 bases, with 8 bases left between them. Per germline, CDR1 MNHEY and CDR2 SVGAGI. The CDR3 runs to 13 residues. This sequence was found in an older woman with acute or convalescent COVID-19. This chain uses TRBV6-5 with TRBJ1-2; the D gene is possibly TRBD1 (6 bases). Sequenced material: peripheral blood. The CDR3 sequence is CASSSGTNYGYTF. CDR3 DNA: TGTGCCAGCAGTTCTGGGACAAACTATGGCTACACCTTC.